These T cell receptor beta chains were read from a single sample in a study of cytomegalovirus exposure and HLA in healthy donors. The data were produced by immunoSEQ multiplex PCR, yet TCRdb's version contains in-frame clones alone and is incomplete. The sample shows around 100,000 clones, around 82% of them seen only once. Sequencing was done on a sample of PBMCs. The receptors were sampled from a woman aged 45-59 years in good health and CMV-seropositive. The CDR3 runs from the conserved cysteine through the conserved F or W. D genes are given only for firm matches. Clone size appears in some rows only: once, few, many, or a class for an expanded clone.

cdr3_length	v_call	clone_size	j_call	d_call	cdr3_aa	cdr3_nt
13	TRBV7-2	once	TRBJ1-1	TRBD1	CASSSRQGTEAFF	TGTGCCAGCAGCTCAAGACAGGGTACTGAAGCTTTCTTT
13	TRBV30	-	TRBJ1-1	-	CAWSLWGDGEAFF	TGTGCCTGGAGTTTATGGGGGGATGGAGAAGCTTTCTTT
16	TRBV7-8	few	TRBJ1-1	-	CASSPPGQLVNTEAFF	TGTGCCAGCAGCCCCCCCGGACAGTTGGTGAACACTGAAGCTTTCTTT
16	TRBV7-9	-	TRBJ2-1	TRBD2	CASSRSPSGPRNEQFF	TGTGCCAGCAGCCGTTCTCCTAGCGGGCCAAGAAATGAGCAGTTCTTC
15	TRBV5-4	few	TRBJ2-7	TRBD2	CASSYPSGGRYEQYF	TGTGCCAGCAGCTATCCTAGCGGGGGCAGATACGAGCAGTACTTC
11	TRBV29-1	-	TRBJ1-2	TRBD1	CSARGAGGYTF	TGCAGCGCCAGGGGGGCAGGAGGCTACACCTTC
15	TRBV10-3	few	TRBJ2-2	-	CAISESTGNTGELFF	TGTGCCATCAGTGAGTCTACAGGTAACACCGGGGAGCTGTTTTTT
18	TRBV5-1	-	TRBJ1-1	-	CASSQSPGPGGMNTEAFF	TGCGCCAGCAGCCAAAGTCCCGGGCCAGGCGGGATGAACACTGAAGCTTTCTTT
14	TRBV30	once	TRBJ2-3	TRBD2	CAWYTSGGPPTQYF	TGTGCCTGGTATACTAGCGGGGGGCCACCTACGCAGTATTTT
15	TRBV27	-	TRBJ2-1	TRBD2	CASSYSGGGYNEQFF	TGTGCCAGCAGTTATAGCGGGGGGGGGTACAATGAGCAGTTCTTC
16	TRBV2	-	TRBJ2-1	TRBD2	CASSEVTSGLPGEQFF	TGTGCCAGCAGTGAGGTGACTAGCGGTTTGCCGGGGGAGCAGTTCTTC
13	TRBV5-1	-	TRBJ1-2	-	CASSLEGGAGYTF	TGCGCCAGCAGCTTGGAAGGCGGAGCAGGCTACACCTTC
18	TRBV7-9	-	TRBJ2-1	TRBD2	CASSSGLAGGPQNNEQFF	TGTGCCAGCAGCTCTGGACTAGCGGGAGGGCCCCAGAACAATGAGCAGTTCTTC
18	TRBV30	once	TRBJ2-3	TRBD2	CAWSVLASGGISTDTQYF	TGTGCCTGGAGTGTACTGGCTAGCGGGGGGATTAGCACAGATACGCAGTATTTT
12	TRBV30	-	TRBJ1-2	-	CAWNQGGYGYTF	TGTGCCTGGAACCAGGGTGGCTATGGCTACACCTTC
17	TRBV6-1	-	TRBJ2-5	TRBD1	CASSERSDRGYQETQYF	TGTGCCAGCAGTGAGAGGTCGGACAGGGGATACCAAGAGACCCAGTACTTC